These 15 T cell receptor beta chains came from one sample sequenced in a study of CD8 T cells in Susac syndrome. RNA, at roughly 0.45 to 1 ug, was reverse transcribed with random hexamers. One entry per CDR3 protein results from TCRdb running MiXCR on the immunoSEQ multiplex PCR reads. The repertoire consists of about 180,000 distinct CDR3 sequences, with 85% to 95% occurring once and the leading ten covering 0.15% to 0.2%. The specimen was CD8+ T cells from PBMCs. These receptors were obtained from a human donor with multiple sclerosis.

The chain has TRBV6-6 and TRBJ2-7; D not certain. Trimming took 2 bases from V and 7 from J, leaving 6 bases between them. The CDR3 has 11 residues. Germline V lookup: CDR1 MNHNY, CDR2 SVGAGI (reference sequence). This CDR3 reads CASSYGVEQYF. The CDR3 bases are TGTGCCAGCAGTTACGGAGTAGAGCAGTACTTC.

This sequence joins TRBV28 and TRBJ2-1, with 11 positions matching TRBD2. This CDR3 has 16 residues. Germline trimming cut 2 bases from V and 6 bases from J; bases unmatched to any gene: 6. Germline V CDR1 and CDR2: MDHEN, SYDVKM. CDR3 loop: CASSLRTSGSLNEQFF. Written as DNA, the CDR3 is TGTGCCAGCAGTTTAAGAACTAGCGGGAGTCTCAATGAGCAGTTCTTC.

This rearrangement joins TRBV4-1 to TRBJ2-7, with TRBD2 matching 10 bases. This CDR3 is built from 16 residues. V dropped 0 bases and J dropped 6; count of bases not matched to a gene: 8. Germline loops: CDR1 MGHRA, CDR2 YSYEKL. Here the CDR3 reads CASSQEFGLAALEQYF. The CDR3 DNA follows: TGCGCCAGCAGCCAAGAATTTGGACTAGCGGCCCTCGAGCAGTACTTC.

This clonotype was observed a single time. This chain connects TRBV29-1 to TRBJ1-2; D remains ambiguous. The CDR3 is 12 amino acids. CDR1 SQVTM and CDR2 ANQGSEA come from the germline V gene. Trimming took 5 bases from V and 3 from J, leaving 10 bases between them. The CDR3 spells CSVLGKDYGYTF. In DNA, the CDR3 is TGCAGCGTTTTAGGGAAGGACTATGGCTACACCTTC.

The CDR3 here is CASSELAFGPDTQYF. The CDR3 DNA sequence: TGTGCCAGCAGTGAGTTAGCGTTTGGTCCAGATACGCAGTATTTT. The V gene is TRBV25-1, the J gene TRBJ2-3; D might be TRBD2 (5 bases). The CDR3 is made up of 15 amino acids. CDR1 MGHDK and CDR2 SYGVNS come from the germline V gene. V lost 3 bases to trimming and J lost 4 bases, with 14 bases between them. Full variable domain (outside the CDR3, taken from reference TRBV25-1 and TRBJ2-3): EADIYQTPRYLVIGTGKKITLECSQTMGHDKMYWYQQDPGMELHLIHYSYGVNSTEKGDLSSESTVSRIRTEHFPLTLESARPSHTSQYLCASSELAFGPDTQYFGPGTRLTVL.

This sequence joins TRBV20-1 and TRBJ1-2; a weak D match, TRBD1 (5 bases). V lost 4 bases and J lost 3, with 15 bases in between. The germline gives CDR1 DFQATT, CDR2 SNEGSKA (reference sequence). CDR3 size: 14 residues. The CDR3 nucleotides are TGCAGTGCTATGGGACTGCCGGGAGACTATGGCTACACCTTC. Translating it yields CSAMGLPGDYGYTF.

This chain connects TRBV9 to TRBJ2-1, with 13 bases that match TRBD2. This CDR3 contains 15 residues. V dropped 4 bases and J dropped 8; count of bases not matched to a gene: 6. Per germline, CDR1 SGDLS and CDR2 YYNGEE. This CDR3 is CASSPGTSGTHEQFF. The CDR3 region has the DNA TGTGCCAGCAGCCCTGGGACTAGCGGGACCCATGAGCAGTTCTTC.

The chain is built from TRBV30 and TRBJ2-3; no reliable D call. V was trimmed by 0 bases and J by 6 bases, leaving 7 bases between them. The CDR3 covers 12 residues. In germline, CDR1 is GTSNPN, CDR2 SVGIG (reference sequence). CDR3 sequence: CAWSVGHDTQYF. CDR3 DNA: TGTGCCTGGAGTGTAGGTCACGATACGCAGTATTTT.

The rearrangement links TRBV15 to TRBJ1-6; 9 bases are a match to TRBD1. Trimming cost V 8 bases and J 9 bases; bases outside gene matches: 8. The CDR3 runs 14 residues. The germline gives CDR1 LNHNV, CDR2 YYDKDF (reference sequence). The CDR3 region has the DNA TGTGCCACCGGCGCGGACAGGGGTTCTTCACCCCTCCACTTT. It codes for CATGADRGSSPLHF.

This clonotype showed up just once. The chain couples TRBV20-1 to TRBJ1-2, with D unresolved. V lost 0 bases, J lost 6 bases, and 5 bases lay in between. CDR1 is DFQATT, CDR2 SNEGSKA, per germline (reference sequence). The CDR3 spans 11 residues. CDR3 DNA sequence: TGCAGTGCTAGAGATTTCGATGGCTACACCTTC. Translated, it gives CSARDFDGYTF.

The chain links TRBV5-6 to TRBJ2-7, with a weak D call TRBD1 (5 bases). This CDR3 comprises 15 residues. Trimming pared 4 bases from V and 7 bases from J, leaving 21 bases between. Germline V lookup: CDR1 SGHDT, CDR2 YYEEEE. This CDR3 is CASSVQERDPWEQYF. CDR3 DNA: TGTGCCAGCAGCGTACAGGAACGTGATCCCTGGGAGCAGTACTTC.

This sequence joins TRBV29-1 and TRBJ2-1; D is ambiguous. Trimming took 0 bases from V and 3 from J, leaving 12 bases between them. The germline V gene has CDR1 SQVTM and CDR2 ANQGSEA. This CDR3 has 15 amino acids. The CDR3 spells CSVEEGASVYNEQFF. The CDR3 region has the DNA TGCAGCGTTGAAGAAGGAGCTAGTGTCTACAATGAGCAGTTCTTC.

In its sample, this clonotype was seen a few times. The chain employs TRBV6-1 and TRBJ2-1; D perhaps matches TRBD2 (6 bases). This CDR3 is 12 amino acids long. Looked up from germline, CDR1 is MNHNS and CDR2 is SASEGT. The germline V and J ends were trimmed by 5 bases and 15 bases, with 17 bases remaining between them. DNA for the CDR3: TGTGCCAGCAGTCCTGGGCGGGACCAGTTGTTCTTC. Its translation is CASSPGRDQLFF.

The chain combines TRBV29-1 with TRBJ2-1; TRBD2 matches 10 bases. The CDR3 runs to 13 residues. The germline V gene encodes CDR1 SQVTM and CDR2 ANQGSEA. V shed 7 bases, J shed 3 bases, and the junction held 3 bases outside the gene matches. The DNA of the CDR3 is TGCAGCGCGGCTAGCGGGGGCTACAATGAGCAGTTCTTC. This encodes CSAASGGYNEQFF.

This clonotype was counted once. V is TRBV6-5 and J is TRBJ1-5; D perhaps matches TRBD1 (5 bases). With 7 bases removed from V and 7 bases from J, the gap between germline ends came to 17 bases. CDR3 size: 14 residues. CDR1 and CDR2 from the germline V gene are MNHEY and SVGAGI. CDR3 sequence: CASTQTLGGQPQHF. CDR3 coding DNA: TGTGCCAGCACCCAAACCCTCGGGGGGCAGCCCCAGCATTTT.